These 30 T cell receptor beta chains were all obtained from the same sample, sequenced in a study of cytomegalovirus exposure and HLA in healthy donors. Assay: immunoSEQ multiplex PCR; the TCRdb copy retains only in-frame clones and omits some. This sample has approximately 240,000 clones; 90% to 95% occur once, and the top ten carry approximately 0.99%. The sample taken for sequencing was PBMCs. The receptors were sampled from a woman between 18 and 29 years old in good health and CMV-seronegative.

Only one count was recorded for this clone. V and J are TRBV29-1 and TRBJ2-2; 7 nucleotides match TRBD1. The trim removed 1 base at V and 1 base at J, leaving 21 bases unmatched. Germline assignment: CDR1 SQVTM and CDR2 ANQGSEA. The CDR3 is 21 amino acids. In DNA form, the CDR3 reads TGCAGCGTTGAAGGTCCAGTGAAAGCAGGGGGAAGTCAGAGGAACACCGGGGAGCTGTTTTTT. It codes for CSVEGPVKAGGSQRNTGELFF.

The V gene is TRBV5-1, the J gene TRBJ2-1, with 7 bases lining up with TRBD2. The CDR3 sequence is 14 residues long. Germline V lookup: CDR1 SGHRS, CDR2 YFSETQ. V shed 0 bases, J shed 5 bases, and the junction held 2 bases outside the gene matches. In DNA, the CDR3 is TGCGCCAGCAGCTTGGGGACTAGGAACAATGAGCAGTTCTTC. Its translation is CASSLGTRNNEQFF.

CDR3 DNA sequence: TGTGCCAGCAGACCAGGGGGCGGCCACAATGAGCAGTTCTTC. Its protein product is CASRPGGGHNEQFF. The rearrangement joins TRBV27 to TRBJ2-1; 8 nucleotides align to TRBD1. Germline CDR1 MNHEY, CDR2 SMNVEV (reference sequence). CDR3 size: 14 residues. Unmatched junction bases numbered 6, after V lost 6 bases and J lost 5 bases.

This chain joins TRBV19 and TRBJ2-1; TRBD2 is a possible D gene (6 bases). Germline V gene sequence: CDR1 LNHDA, CDR2 SQIVND (reference sequence). Trimming removed 1 base at V and 4 bases at J, with 11 bases between. The CDR3 spans 15 residues. Here the CDR3 DNA reads TGTGCCAGTAGTATAGGGACTGGGGGGTACAATGAGCAGTTCTTC. Translated: CASSIGTGGYNEQFF.

The chain is built from TRBV4-1 and TRBJ1-4; perhaps TRBD1 as D (6 bases). The CDR3 extends over 14 amino acids. Germline assignment: CDR1 MGHRA and CDR2 YSYEKL. With 6 bases removed from V and 4 bases from J, the gap between germline ends came to 12 bases. CDR3 sequence reads: CASRGTGINEKLFF. CDR3 nucleotides: TGCGCCAGCAGGGGAACAGGGATTAATGAAAAACTGTTTTTT.

The J gene is TRBJ2-1, the V gene TRBV20-1; D is unclear. In germline, CDR1 is DFQATT, CDR2 SNEGSKA (reference sequence). The CDR3 spans 11 residues. The ends were cut back, 6 bases at V and 12 bases at J, with 15 bases in the middle. In DNA, the CDR3 is TGCAGTGCGACACCAGAAAGTGGGCAGTTCTTC. Its translation: CSATPESGQFF.

The V call is TRBV6-6, the J call TRBJ1-3; D ambiguous. The CDR3 is 16 residues long. Germline assignment: CDR1 MNHNY and CDR2 SVGAGI (reference sequence). Between the trimmed V and J ends, which lost 4 bases and 0 bases, there was a span of 13 bases. Here the CDR3 DNA reads TGTGCCAGCAGTTCCCTACAGATCCTCTCTGGAAACACCATATATTTT. Translated, it gives CASSSLQILSGNTIYF.

The chain couples TRBV6-1 to TRBJ1-2, with D possibly being TRBD1 (6 bases). The length of the CDR3 is 16 residues. Trimming left V 4 bases short and J 4 bases short, with 19 bases between. Germline values: CDR1 MNHNS, CDR2 SASEGT. The CDR3 DNA sequence: TGTGCCAGCAGTGCCCAATTACAGGGAGGGAGCTATGGCTACACCTTC. Protein: CASSAQLQGGSYGYTF.

The chain recombines TRBV9 with TRBJ2-3; D ambiguous. Germline V gene sequence: CDR1 SGDLS, CDR2 YYNGEE. V lost 2 bases and J 2 bases, leaving 9 bases between the germline ends. The CDR3 has 14 residues. The CDR3 nucleotides read TGTGCCAGCAGCGTCTACCTAACCACAGATACGCAGTATTTT. Translation gives CASSVYLTTDTQYF. Using reference TRBV9 and TRBJ2-3 for the parts outside the CDR3, the full variable domain is DSGVTQTPKHLITATGQRVTLRCSPRSGDLSVYWYQQSLDQGLQFLIQYYNGEERAKGNILERFSAQQFPDLHSELNLSSLELGDSALYFCASSVYLTTDTQYFGPGTRLTVL.

V and J are TRBV9 and TRBJ2-6; D is unclear. Germline loops: CDR1 SGDLS, CDR2 YYNGEE. V dropped 6 bases and J dropped 2 bases, with 12 bases sitting between them. This CDR3 comprises 15 residues. This CDR3 is CASTVGLPGANVLTF. DNA for the CDR3: TGTGCCAGCACCGTCGGTCTTCCTGGGGCCAACGTCCTGACTTTC.

The rearrangement joins TRBV5-1 to TRBJ2-1; 11 bases line up with TRBD2. Trimming removed 2 bases from V and 0 bases from J; junction bases left unmatched: 1. Per germline, CDR1 SGHRS and CDR2 YFSETQ. CDR3 length: 16 amino acids. CDR3 protein: CASSLTSGSSYNEQFF. CDR3 DNA: TGCGCCAGCAGCTTAACTAGCGGGAGCTCCTACAATGAGCAGTTCTTC.

The J gene is TRBJ1-3, the V gene TRBV9; 10 positions match TRBD1. V lost 3 bases and J lost 2; bases outside the gene matches: 2. This CDR3 has 15 amino acids. The V gene's germline CDR1 is SGDLS and CDR2 YYNGEE. The CDR3 region has the DNA TGTGCCAGCAGCGCGACAGGGGGCCCTGGAAACACCATATATTTT. Translated: CASSATGGPGNTIYF.

This chain links TRBV29-1 with TRBJ1-4; the D gene is possibly TRBD1 (6 bases). The CDR3 is 13 amino acids. Germline V gene data show CDR1 as SQVTM and CDR2 as ANQGSEA. V lost 7 bases and J lost 7, with 16 bases in between. CDR3 nucleotide sequence: TGCAGCGCAGCACCGGGACAACTTGAAAAACTGTTTTTT. This sequence encodes CSAAPGQLEKLFF. Complete variable domain (other parts from reference TRBV29-1 and TRBJ1-4): SAVISQKPSRDICQRGTSLTIQCQVDSQVTMMFWYRQQPGQSLTLIATANQGSEATYESGFVIDKFPISRPNLTFSTLTVSNMSPEDSSIYLCSAAPGQLEKLFFGSGTQLSVL.

The chain is built from TRBV10-1 and TRBJ2-1, with D tentatively TRBD2 (6 bases). V was trimmed by 4 bases and J by 6 bases, leaving 10 bases between them. CDR3 size: 13 residues. Germline V gene sequence: CDR1 WNHNN, CDR2 SYGVQD (reference sequence). The CDR3 reads CASSVGGLNEQFF. CDR3 nucleotides: TGCGCCAGCAGTGTCGGGGGACTCAATGAGCAGTTCTTC.

The CDR3 sequence: CASSLGQGAVGYGYTF. The CDR3 nucleotides read TGTGCCAGCAGCTTGGGACAGGGGGCGGTTGGATATGGCTACACCTTC. The chain recombines TRBV5-5 with TRBJ1-2, with 10 bases lining up with TRBD1. V lost 0 bases and J lost 5; bases outside the gene matches: 7. CDR1 SGHKS and CDR2 YYEKEE come from the germline V gene (reference sequence). This CDR3 is 16 amino acids long.

The V call is TRBV30, the J call TRBJ1-6, with 7 bases aligning to TRBD1. The CDR3 has 13 residues. The trim removed 7 bases at V and 9 bases at J, leaving 9 bases unmatched. Germline CDR1 and CDR2: GTSNPN and SVGIG (reference sequence). This CDR3 reads CAYLQGPGSPLHF. In DNA form, the CDR3 reads TGTGCCTACCTACAGGGGCCTGGTTCACCCCTCCACTTT.

The gene calls are TRBV5-1 and TRBJ1-1; D is unclear. The V end was cut by 5 bases, the J end by 2 bases, with 13 bases between. Germline loops: CDR1 SGHRS, CDR2 YFSETQ. CDR3 length: 14 amino acids. The CDR3 region has the DNA TGCGCCAGCAGACCGGAACAACTAAACACTGAAGCTTTCTTT. Protein product: CASRPEQLNTEAFF.

The CDR3 DNA reads as TGTGCCAGCAGCTTGGCCCGGGGAGGGCAGTACTTC. This translates into CASSLARGGQYF. This chain uses TRBV5-6 with TRBJ2-7, with D perhaps matching TRBD2 (6 bases). Trimming left V 0 bases short and J 9 bases short, with 10 bases between. The CDR3 runs to 12 residues. The V gene's germline CDR1 is SGHDT and CDR2 YYEEEE.

This CDR3 is CASSEEGLRGTGANVLTF. The CDR3 nucleotides read TGTGCCAGCAGTGAAGAGGGACTAAGGGGAACCGGGGCCAACGTCCTGACTTTC. The genes are TRBV2 and TRBJ2-6, with 7 bases identical to TRBD2. V lost 1 base to trimming and J lost 4 bases; unmatched junction nucleotides: 10. The CDR3 loop spans 18 amino acids. Germline loops: CDR1 SNHLY, CDR2 FYNNEI.

Only a few counts were recorded for this clone. CDR3 region: CASRTGGSPLHF. CDR3 bases: TGTGCCAGCCGGACAGGGGGTTCACCCCTCCACTTT. The V gene is TRBV27, the J gene TRBJ1-6; 10 bases are shared with TRBD1. Looked up from germline, CDR1 is MNHEY and CDR2 is SMNVEV (reference sequence). V lost 8 bases and J lost 9; bases outside the gene matches: 1. This CDR3 has 12 residues.

In regard to this clone: One junction end disagrees with the germline gene, perhaps due to a read error. This sequence joins TRBV6-1 and TRBJ2-7; 10 bases match TRBD2. Germline assignment: CDR1 MNHNS and CDR2 SASEGT. The CDR3 is 16 amino acids. In DNA form, the CDR3 reads TGTGCCAGCATTGAAAGGAGGAGGGCTAGCGGGAGTCAGCAGTACTTC. It is translated as CASIERRRASGSQQYF.

This rearrangement joins TRBV28 to TRBJ1-2, with D tentatively TRBD1 (6 bases). The ends were cut back, 3 bases at V and 8 bases at J, with 13 bases in the middle. The germline V gene encodes CDR1 MDHEN and CDR2 SYDVKM. The CDR3 length is 13 residues. The CDR3 sequence is CASSLVGAAGYTF. The CDR3 bases are TGTGCCAGCAGTTTGGTGGGGGCTGCGGGCTACACCTTC.

The chain couples TRBV4-1 to TRBJ2-7; D unclear. The CDR3 sequence is 14 residues long. The germline V and J ends were trimmed by 0 bases and 6 bases, with 12 bases remaining between them. CDR1 and CDR2 from the germline V gene are MGHRA and YSYEKL. This chain's CDR3 is CASSQEDGGSEQYF. The DNA of the CDR3 is TGCGCCAGCAGCCAAGAAGACGGCGGTAGCGAGCAGTACTTC.

This clone was seen just once. The gene calls are TRBV7-3 and TRBJ2-1, with 11 bases matching TRBD2. J lost 4 bases, V lost 1 base, and 3 bases had no gene match. This CDR3 has 16 residues. CDR1 is SGHTA and CDR2 is FQGTGA in the germline V gene. The CDR3 DNA reads TGTGCCAGCAGCTTAATCGGGACTAGCGGTTACAATGAGCAGTTCTTC. Its translation: CASSLIGTSGYNEQFF.

This chain connects TRBV11-3 to TRBJ1-6, with D hard to call. The germline V gene has CDR1 SGHNT and CDR2 YENEEA. The CDR3 has 15 residues. The germline V and J ends were trimmed by 3 bases and 8 bases, with 14 bases remaining between them. As DNA, the CDR3 is TGTGCCAGCAGCTTCTCAACGCAGGTTGATTCACCCCTCCACTTT. It yields the protein CASSFSTQVDSPLHF.

The chain uses TRBV10-3 and TRBJ1-1; D is ambiguous. Trimming stripped 4 bases from V and 0 bases from J, with 9 bases between. Germline V gene sequence: CDR1 ENHRY, CDR2 SYGVKD. The CDR3 has 14 amino acids. CDR3 sequence (DNA): TGTGCCATCAGTGTATTAGAACTGAACACTGAAGCTTTCTTT. Its protein product is CAISVLELNTEAFF.

V and J are TRBV19 and TRBJ1-2; weak D call: TRBD1 (6 bases). In germline, CDR1 is LNHDA, CDR2 SQIVND (reference sequence). This CDR3 is built from 15 residues. With 5 bases removed from V and 4 bases from J, the gap between germline ends came to 17 bases. The CDR3: CASSPQITGIYGYTF. The DNA for the CDR3 is TGTGCCAGTAGTCCGCAAATTACAGGGATCTATGGCTACACCTTC. Complete variable domain (other parts from reference TRBV19 and TRBJ1-2): DGGITQSPKYLFRKEGQNVTLSCEQNLNHDAMYWYRQDPGQGLRLIYYSQIVNDFQKGDIAEGYSVSREKKESFPLTVTSAQKNPTAFYLCASSPQITGIYGYTFGSGTRLTVV.

Written as DNA, the CDR3 is TGCGCCAGCAGCAACAGCGGGAGGAGGCCCTACGAGCAGTACTTC. Translating it yields CASSNSGRRPYEQYF. The J gene is TRBJ2-7, the V gene TRBV5-1; TRBD2 aligns across 9 bases. This CDR3 region has 15 residues. V was pared by 4 bases and J by 2 bases, with 7 bases of the junction left unmatched. Germline CDR1 and CDR2: SGHRS and YFSETQ. The full variable domain, rest sourced from reference TRBV5-1 and TRBJ2-7, is KAGVTQTPRYLIKTRGQQVTLSCSPISGHRSVSWYQQTPGQGLQFLFEYFSETQRNKGNFPGRFSGRQFSNSRSEMNVSTLELGDSALYLCASSNSGRRPYEQYFGPGTRLTVT.

This chain connects TRBV6-1 to TRBJ2-3, with 10 positions matching TRBD2. This CDR3 contains 15 residues. The V gene end was trimmed by 4 bases and the J gene end by 6 bases; junction bases not matched to a gene: 7. Germline V gene data show CDR1 as MNHNS and CDR2 as SASEGT. In DNA, the CDR3 is TGTGCCAGCAGTGGCGTAGCGGGAGGTGGGGATACGCAGTATTTT. Its protein product is CASSGVAGGGDTQYF.

The chain carries TRBV27 and TRBJ2-7, with D possibly matching TRBD2 (5 bases). Germline assignment: CDR1 MNHEY and CDR2 SMNVEV (reference sequence). The CDR3 loop spans 14 amino acids. V lost 6 bases and J 4 bases, leaving 16 bases between the germline ends. The CDR3 loop is CASSRSLADYEQYF. The CDR3 DNA follows: TGTGCCAGCAGCCGGAGCCTAGCTGATTACGAGCAGTACTTC.